The clone carrying this T cell receptor delta chain ranks as medium-sized. This sample was taken from a study of gamma-delta T cells after stem cell transplantation. TCRdb redid the clone calls on the RT-PCR reads with CATT. The sample records under 2,500 delta-chain clones, more than 1% being singletons. This CDR3 region has 21 residues. Trimming removed 1 base from V and 2 bases from J; junction bases left unmatched: 11. The germline V gene has CDR1 GEAIGNYY and CDR2 EKD. Sequenced sample: gamma-delta T cells. V is TRDV2 and J is TRDJ3; 12 bases match TRDD3. This sequence was found in a human donor. It is not recorded whose cells these are; they may come from a transplant donor. CDR3 DNA sequence: TGTGCCTGTGACACGGTTCTGGGGGATACGCATTCCGCCTGGGACACCCGACAGATGTTTTTC. Translation gives CACDTVLGDTHSAWDTRQMFF.